The sample holds many counts of the clone carrying this T cell receptor beta chain. CDR3 length: 15 residues. The V end was cut by 5 bases, the J end by 2 bases, with 13 bases between. CDR1 is LNHDA, CDR2 SQIVND, per germline (reference sequence). Sample time point: pre-sensitization, week 0. The treatment: therapeutic diphenylcyclopropenone sensitization with weekly scalp DPC. Total RNA was isolated from whole blood that had not been fractionated. The data are from a study of human T cells and chemical hapten exposure. TCRdb reanalysed the RACE reads using MiXCR and keeps one entry per CDR3 protein. This table has under 40,000 distinct CDR3 sequences, 10% to 15% appearing once.

The sequence was collected from a woman aged 40-49 years with alopecia areata. Some clones in this sample may be carry-over from other donors' samples. Sequences were derived from whole blood, sampled in connection with sensitization to the hapten diphenylcyclopropenone (DPC). The rearrangement uses TRBV19 and TRBJ1-5; D not resolved. The CDR3 DNA follows: TGTGCCAGTAGTGGCCAATTCATGGGCAATCAGCCCCAGCATTTT. Its translation is CASSGQFMGNQPQHF.